A selection of T cell receptor beta chains follows, all from one sample in a study of shared clonotypes between healthy human individuals. Produced via immunoSEQ multiplex PCR; TCRdb's table is partial and in-frame only. Altogether 650,000 to 800,000 clones are present, 92% being singletons, with the ten largest covering more than 20%. Sequencing was carried out using naive CD8+ T cells sorted from blood. All receptors come from a man younger than 45 in good health. The conserved cysteine and the conserved F or W are not part of the CDR3 here.

TRBV6-6	13	TRBJ2-5	ASTIAEGYQETQY
TRBV27	14	TRBJ2-7	ASSRLAGRSSYEQY
TRBV7-9	14	TRBJ2-1	ASSSGTSPAGNEQF
TRBV11-2	14	TRBJ2-3	ASSHRLAGVNDTQY
TRBV7-9	10	TRBJ2-7	ASRGGPYEQY
TRBV6-6	13	TRBJ2-7	ASVLGPQGSYEQY
TRBV5-1	14	TRBJ2-5	ASSLRLAGAPETQY
TRBV5-4	14	TRBJ2-1	ASSLEQRSSYNEQF
TRBV6-1	13	TRBJ2-1	ASSGASGSVNEQF
TRBV11-2	12	TRBJ2-7	ASSLNRPSYEQY
TRBV29-1	13	TRBJ2-7	SVEGLAGGGWEQY
TRBV11-2	14	TRBJ2-7	ASSLGSGGRFYEQY
TRBV6-1	10	TRBJ2-7	ASTSTSYEQY
TRBV11-2	14	TRBJ2-2	ASSLVLASNTGELF
TRBV7-2	15	TRBJ1-5	ASSLRGSHDLVEPQH
TRBV21-1	15	TRBJ2-5	ASSNFGLAGGQETQY
TRBV27	13	TRBJ2-3	ASSPGQGASDTQY
TRBV9	14	TRBJ2-7	ASSVEPGQGTYEQY
TRBV18	11	TRBJ2-7	ASSPPGTGTQY
TRBV6-1	13	TRBJ2-7	ASSEAPGQFYEQY
TRBV7-2	12	TRBJ2-1	ASSVDNPYNEQF
TRBV10-3	15	TRBJ2-1	AISEPEGLAGRNEQF
TRBV28	10	TRBJ2-7	ASSFSTYEQY
TRBV7-9	14	TRBJ2-3	ASTDIGHVSTDTQY
TRBV28	10	TRBJ1-1	ASSHRDPEAF
TRBV10-1	7	TRBJ1-5	ASSGCLS
TRBV5-4	13	TRBJ1-1	ASSLRSTWGTEAF
TRBV7-9	11	TRBJ2-1	ASSLGMDNEQF
TRBV27	13	TRBJ2-1	ASSTPGTGYNEQF
TRBV4-2	13	TRBJ2-3	ASSQEALSTDTQY
TRBV19	11	TRBJ1-2	ASSFGIIYGYT
TRBV6-5	11	TRBJ2-7	ASSYSKIREQY
TRBV5-7	14	TRBJ1-5	ASSQSGGWSNQPQH
TRBV21-1	12	TRBJ2-7	ASSPLRLPHEQY
TRBV15	14	TRBJ2-3	ATRLDRLDGTDTQY
TRBV7-8	14	TRBJ2-1	ASSLQRAYSYNEQF
TRBV4-2	13	TRBJ1-2	ASSQDRDGTYGYT
TRBV19	12	TRBJ2-1	ASSIVRQSNEQF
TRBV12-5	9	TRBJ2-1	ASGFPGVKF
TRBV27	13	TRBJ2-7	ASSLARGLIYEQY
TRBV7-2	12	TRBJ2-1	ASGSSRVGNEQF